This TCR beta chain was captured by sequencing in a study of blood T cell repertoires in COVID-19. Study background: Samples of COVID-19 (acute and convalescent) were obtained from the United States, Italy and Spain.

Germline V gene data show CDR1 as SGHVS and CDR2 as FNYEAQ. The CDR3 is 13 amino acids. Trimming removed 5 bases at V and 5 bases at J, with 12 bases between. A PCR-confirmed or clinician-diagnosed COVID-19 case had contacted exposed participants within 2 weeks of entry. The authors' processing: Amplification from reference gene primers served as the basis for estimated nucleated cell counts. Clones were sequenced by immunoSEQ multiplex PCR, and TCRdb holds only the in-frame ones, with some missing. V, J and clone size derive from that table, while D and trimming were established from the DNA sequence. The sample has roughly 200,000 clones; 75% to 90% are singletons.

This sequence originates from a woman aged 25 to 39 who had been exposed to COVID-19. Material for sequencing was PBMCs or T cells enriched from blood (not recorded which). This chain uses TRBV7-6 with TRBJ1-1; unclear D gene. CDR3 amino acids: CASSPTGMTEAFF. In DNA, the CDR3 is TGTGCCAGCAGCCCGACGGGGATGACTGAAGCTTTCTTT.